The clone carrying this TCR beta chain was observed many times. Its specificity is unknown. Each person with ophthalmopathy scored at least 3 on the Clinical Activity Score, reached NOSPECS grade 4 or higher, and had been ill under 3 months. The PBMCs were taken from about 9.7 ml of fresh peripheral blood. The data were obtained in a study of T cells in Graves' hyperthyroidism and ophthalmopathy. Study as a whole: Once the initial diagnosis was made, peripheral blood was obtained before any treatment. General study points: Within blood appeared most thyroid clonotypes that had expanded above 0.001.

Using RNA transcripts as the source, TCR beta CDR3 regions were amplified. TCR CDR3 underwent first-round RT-PCR with the HTBI primer set. TCRdb reanalysed the multiplex PCR reads using MiXCR and keeps one entry per CDR3 protein. The sample gives about 380,000 distinct CDR3 sequences, around a sixth of which show up once; 40% is in the top ten. This CDR3 is 17 amino acids long. Trimming removed 6 bases from V and 4 bases from J; junction bases left unmatched: 12. The source of this sequence is a man aged 18-30 years with Graves' ophthalmopathy. This chain links TRBV12-3 or TRBV12-4 with TRBJ2-1; 10 bases are a match to TRBD1. Sample: blood. CDR3 protein: CASSPSPMGQGYNEQFF. The CDR3, as DNA: TGTGCCAGCAGCCCAAGCCCGATGGGACAGGGGTACAATGAGCAGTTCTTC.